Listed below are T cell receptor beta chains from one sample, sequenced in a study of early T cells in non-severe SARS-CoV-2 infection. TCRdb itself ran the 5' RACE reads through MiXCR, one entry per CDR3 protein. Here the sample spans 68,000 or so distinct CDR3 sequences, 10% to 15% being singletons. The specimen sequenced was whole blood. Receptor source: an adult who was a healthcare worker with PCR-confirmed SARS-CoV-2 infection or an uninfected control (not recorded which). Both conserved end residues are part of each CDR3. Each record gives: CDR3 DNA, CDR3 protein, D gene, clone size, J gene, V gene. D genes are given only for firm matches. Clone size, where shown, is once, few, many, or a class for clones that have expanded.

TGTGCCAGCACGCTACCGGGACTCGGCTCTGGGGCCAACGTCCTGACTTTC CASTLPGLGSGANVLTF . many TRBJ2-6 TRBV6-2/TRBV6-3
TGTGCCAGCACCACACGGACTACCTCTAGCACAGATACGCAGTATTTT CASTTRTTSSTDTQYF . many TRBJ2-3 TRBV6-2/TRBV6-3
TGTGCCATCACTGGGGGTAGCGGGGCATACAATGAGCAGTTCTTC CAITGGSGAYNEQFF TRBD2 few TRBJ2-1 TRBV10-3
TGTGCCAGCAGCCCATACGGTAGCAATCAGCCCCAGCATTTT CASSPYGSNQPQHF . few TRBJ1-5 TRBV7-9
TGTGCCAGCAGTTTACACGGGAACTATGGCTACACCTTC CASSLHGNYGYTF . once TRBJ1-2 TRBV27
TGTGCCAGTAGAGTATTGGCGGGCGGGGCGCAGGTCGGCTACACCTTC CASRVLAGGAQVGYTF . few TRBJ1-2 TRBV19
TGTGCCAGCACCTTAACCGGACAGACTTACGAGCAGTACTTC CASTLTGQTYEQYF . . TRBJ2-7 TRBV7-9
TGTGCCAGCAGCCCCCCTTGGGGGGAGCTGTTTTTT CASSPPWGELFF . many TRBJ2-2 TRBV7-9
TGTGCCAGCACCCTAACCGGGGAAAAGTATAGTGAGCAGTTCTTC CASTLTGEKYSEQFF . many TRBJ2-1 TRBV7-6
TGTGCCAGCAGTGACGGGTCAGCCAAAAACATTCAGTACTTC CASSDGSAKNIQYF . few TRBJ2-4 TRBV2
TGTGCCAGCAGTTCCCGAACAGGGGCAGATACGCAGTATTTT CASSSRTGADTQYF TRBD1 few TRBJ2-3 TRBV28
TGTGCCAGCAGCCCCGGGACTAACACTGAAGCTTTCTTT CASSPGTNTEAFF . many TRBJ1-1 TRBV6-4
TGTGCCAGCTCACCACCCAGCGGGAGAGCGGAGCTGTTTTTT CASSPPSGRAELFF TRBD2 many TRBJ2-2 TRBV18